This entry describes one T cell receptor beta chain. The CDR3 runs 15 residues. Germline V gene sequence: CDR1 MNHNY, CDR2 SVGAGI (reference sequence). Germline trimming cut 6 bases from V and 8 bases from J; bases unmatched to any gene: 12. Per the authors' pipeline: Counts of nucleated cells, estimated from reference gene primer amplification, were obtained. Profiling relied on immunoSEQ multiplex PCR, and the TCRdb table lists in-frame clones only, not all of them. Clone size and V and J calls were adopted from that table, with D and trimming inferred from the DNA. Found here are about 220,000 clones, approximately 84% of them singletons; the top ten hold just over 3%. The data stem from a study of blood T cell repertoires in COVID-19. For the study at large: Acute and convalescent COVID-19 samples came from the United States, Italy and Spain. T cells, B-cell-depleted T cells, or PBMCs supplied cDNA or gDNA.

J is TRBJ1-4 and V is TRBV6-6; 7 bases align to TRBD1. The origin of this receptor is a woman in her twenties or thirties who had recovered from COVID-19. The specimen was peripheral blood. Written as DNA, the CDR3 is TGTGCCAGCAGCCCTACGACAGGGAAAGGGGAAAAACTGTTTTTT. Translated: CASSPTTGKGEKLFF.